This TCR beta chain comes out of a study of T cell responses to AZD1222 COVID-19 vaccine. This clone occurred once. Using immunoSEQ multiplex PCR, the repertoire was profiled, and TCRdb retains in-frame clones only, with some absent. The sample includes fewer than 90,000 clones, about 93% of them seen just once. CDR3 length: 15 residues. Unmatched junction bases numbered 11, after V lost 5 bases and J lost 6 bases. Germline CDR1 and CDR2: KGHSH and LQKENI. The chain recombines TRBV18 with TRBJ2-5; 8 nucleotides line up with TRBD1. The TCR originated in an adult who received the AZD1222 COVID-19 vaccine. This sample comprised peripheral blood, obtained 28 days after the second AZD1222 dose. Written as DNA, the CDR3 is TGTGCCAGCTCATCCGGGACAGGCTCGAGGCAGACCCAGTACTTC. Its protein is CASSSGTGSRQTQYF.